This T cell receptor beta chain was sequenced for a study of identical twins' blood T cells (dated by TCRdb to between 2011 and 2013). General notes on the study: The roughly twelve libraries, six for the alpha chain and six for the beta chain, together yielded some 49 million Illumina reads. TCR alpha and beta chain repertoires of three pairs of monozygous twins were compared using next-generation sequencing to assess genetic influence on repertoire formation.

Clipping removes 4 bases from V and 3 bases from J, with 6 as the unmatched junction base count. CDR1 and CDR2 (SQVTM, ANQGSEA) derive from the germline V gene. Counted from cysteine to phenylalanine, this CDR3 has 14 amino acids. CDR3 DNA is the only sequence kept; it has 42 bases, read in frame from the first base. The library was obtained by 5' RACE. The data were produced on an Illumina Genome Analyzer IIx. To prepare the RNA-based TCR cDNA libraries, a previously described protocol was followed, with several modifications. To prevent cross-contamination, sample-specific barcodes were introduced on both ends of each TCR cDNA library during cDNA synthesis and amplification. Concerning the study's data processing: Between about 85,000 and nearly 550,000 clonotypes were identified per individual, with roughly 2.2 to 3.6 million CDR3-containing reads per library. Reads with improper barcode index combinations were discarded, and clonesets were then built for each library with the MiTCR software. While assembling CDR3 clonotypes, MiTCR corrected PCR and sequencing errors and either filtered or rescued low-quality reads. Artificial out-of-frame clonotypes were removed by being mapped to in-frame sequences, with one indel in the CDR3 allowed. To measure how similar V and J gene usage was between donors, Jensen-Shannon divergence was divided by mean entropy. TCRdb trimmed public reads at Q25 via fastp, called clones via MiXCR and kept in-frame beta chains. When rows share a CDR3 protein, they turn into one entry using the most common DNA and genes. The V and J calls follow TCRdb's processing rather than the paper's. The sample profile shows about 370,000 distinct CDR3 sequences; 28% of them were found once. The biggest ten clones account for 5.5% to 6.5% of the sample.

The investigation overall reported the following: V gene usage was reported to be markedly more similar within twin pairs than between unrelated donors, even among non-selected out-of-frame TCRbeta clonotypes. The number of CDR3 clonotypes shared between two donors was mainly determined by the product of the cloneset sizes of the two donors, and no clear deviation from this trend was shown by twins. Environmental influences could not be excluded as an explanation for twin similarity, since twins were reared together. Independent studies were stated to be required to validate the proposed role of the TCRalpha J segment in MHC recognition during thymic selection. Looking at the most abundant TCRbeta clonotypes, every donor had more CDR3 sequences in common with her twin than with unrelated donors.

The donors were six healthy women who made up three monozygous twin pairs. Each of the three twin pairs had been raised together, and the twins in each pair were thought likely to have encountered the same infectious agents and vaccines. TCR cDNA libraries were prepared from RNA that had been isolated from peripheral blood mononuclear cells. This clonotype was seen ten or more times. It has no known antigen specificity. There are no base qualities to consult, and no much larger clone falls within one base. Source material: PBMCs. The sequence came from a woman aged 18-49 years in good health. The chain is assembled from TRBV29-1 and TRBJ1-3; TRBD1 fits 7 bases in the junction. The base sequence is TGCAGCGTTGGAGGGGCAGGGGGTGGAAACACCATATATTTT. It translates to CSVGGAGGGNTIYF.